These 29 T cell receptor beta chains originate from one sample sequenced in a study of blood T cell repertoires in COVID-19. Produced via immunoSEQ multiplex PCR; TCRdb's table is partial and in-frame only. The sample consists of roughly 200,000 clones, under 90% of them appearing once. Sequencing used peripheral blood. These receptors were taken from an elderly man with acute or convalescent COVID-19.

The chain combines TRBV12-3 or TRBV12-4 with TRBJ1-2, with TRBD1 identical over 7 bases. Unmatched junction bases numbered 6, after V lost 6 bases and J lost 5 bases. This CDR3 comprises 13 residues. This CDR3 reads CASSRTGKYGYTF. As DNA, the CDR3 is TGTGCCAGCAGCCGGACAGGCAAATATGGCTACACCTTC.

The genes are TRBV4-1 and TRBJ2-5; 9 bases map to TRBD2. Trimming removed 1 base from V and 4 bases from J; junction bases left unmatched: 7. Germline assignment: CDR1 MGHRA and CDR2 YSYEKL. This CDR3 contains 16 residues. In nucleotides, the CDR3 is TGCGCCAGCAGCCAAGTTTGGCGGGAGGGCTCAGAGACCCAGTACTTC. Translation: CASSQVWREGSETQYF.

A few counts support this clone. V is TRBV5-1 and J is TRBJ2-2; D not resolved. The CDR3 consists of 16 residues. CDR1 is SGHRS and CDR2 is YFSETQ in the germline V gene. Trimming removed 0 bases from V and 2 bases from J, with 11 bases in between. CDR3 in amino acids: CASSLVPISNTGELFF. The CDR3 DNA is TGCGCCAGCAGCTTGGTACCGATTAGTAACACCGGGGAGCTGTTTTTT.

The chain carries TRBV2 and TRBJ1-6; 7 bases line up with TRBD1. J was trimmed by 7 bases and V by 7 bases; bases with no gene match: 7. The germline V gene has CDR1 SNHLY and CDR2 FYNNEI. The CDR3 sequence is 14 residues long. The CDR3 is CASTSGQLNSPLHF. The CDR3 bases are TGTGCCAGCACTTCGGGACAGCTGAATTCACCCCTCCACTTT. Supplemented by reference TRBV2 and TRBJ1-6, the full variable domain reads EPEVTQTPSHQVTQMGQEVILRCVPISNHLYFYWYRQILGQKVEFLVSFYNNEISEKSEIFDDQFSVERPDGSNFTLKIRSTKLEDSAMYFCASTSGQLNSPLHFGNGTRLTVT.

The CDR3 region has the DNA TGTGCCAGCTCACCAATTGCGAATACTCCCTACGAGCAGTACGTC. This encodes CASSPIANTPYEQYV. The chain employs TRBV18 and TRBJ2-7; unclear D gene. Deletions cut 2 bases from V and 2 bases from J, with 13 bases between. In germline, CDR1 is KGHSH, CDR2 LQKENI. This CDR3 contains 15 residues.

The V and J genes are TRBV27 and TRBJ2-4, with 8 positions matching TRBD1. The trim removed 6 bases at V and 4 bases at J, leaving 8 bases unmatched. There are 15 residues in the CDR3. CDR1 MNHEY and CDR2 SMNVEV come from the germline V gene (reference sequence). This CDR3 reads CASRATGTGKNIQYF. The CDR3 region has the DNA TGTGCCAGCAGGGCCACCGGGACAGGAAAAAACATTCAGTACTTC.

The chain is built from TRBV9 and TRBJ2-3, with TRBD2 matching 7 bases. After removal of 2 bases from V and 2 bases from J, the junction contained 5 bases not matched to a gene. CDR1 is SGDLS and CDR2 is YYNGEE in the germline V gene. The CDR3 is 15 residues long. This chain's CDR3 is CASSVGGGPTDTQYF. As DNA, the CDR3 is TGTGCCAGCAGCGTTGGGGGGGGACCCACAGATACGCAGTATTTT.

This chain joins TRBV29-1 and TRBJ1-3; D unclear. The CDR3 extends over 13 amino acids. With 4 bases removed from V and 1 base from J, the gap between germline ends came to 8 bases. Germline CDR1 and CDR2: SQVTM and ANQGSEA. The DNA of the CDR3 is TGCAGCGTTGTGAGGTCATCTGGAAACACCATATATTTT. It encodes CSVVRSSGNTIYF.

J is TRBJ1-1 and V is TRBV2, with 8 positions matching TRBD1. The CDR3 spans 13 residues. Germline CDR1 is SNHLY and CDR2 is FYNNEI. Trimming took 2 bases from V and 12 from J; bases not matched to a gene: 8. CDR3 residues: CASSERQGNKTFF. The CDR3 nucleotides are TGTGCCAGCAGTGAACGACAGGGGAATAAAACTTTCTTT.

The rearrangement links TRBV7-2 to TRBJ1-1, with D unresolved. Trimming removed 1 base from V and 5 bases from J, with 8 bases in between. Germline loops: CDR1 SGHTA, CDR2 FQGNSA. This CDR3 has 13 amino acids. The CDR3 DNA is TGTGCCAGCAGCTTAGACGCCAGGACTGAAGCTTTCTTT. Its translation: CASSLDARTEAFF. The full variable domain, its missing parts supplied by reference TRBV7-2 and TRBJ1-1, is GAGVSQSPSNKVTEKGKDVELRCDPISGHTALYWYRQSLGQGLEFLIYFQGNSAPDKSGLPSDRFSAERTGGSVSTLTIQRTQQEDSAVYLCASSLDARTEAFFGQGTRLTVV.

This clone showed up just a few times. The chain recombines TRBV24-1 with TRBJ2-1, with 7 bases identical to TRBD1. From germline, CDR1 is KGHDR and CDR2 SFDVKD. The CDR3 is made up of 17 amino acids. V was clipped by 4 bases and J by 2 bases; unmatched bases: 10. The CDR3 protein is CATSDRQGGAAYNEQFF. CDR3 sequence (DNA): TGTGCCACCAGTGACCGCCAAGGGGGCGCGGCCTACAATGAGCAGTTCTTC.

The CDR3 loop reads CASSQYGANVLTF. The CDR3 DNA reads as TGTGCCAGCAGCCAATATGGGGCCAACGTCCTGACTTTC. The genes are TRBV14 and TRBJ2-6, with D uncertain. In germline, CDR1 is SGHDN, CDR2 FVKESK. CDR3 length: 13 residues. Trimming removed 2 bases from V and 3 bases from J, with 2 bases in between.

Concerning this clone: This CDR3 is also generated by other DNA sequences in the sample. This chain links TRBV27 with TRBJ1-1; D gene uncertain. V was pared by 2 bases and J by 1 base, with 8 bases between. CDR1 MNHEY and CDR2 SMNVEV come from the germline V gene (reference sequence). The CDR3 has 14 amino acids. The CDR3 DNA reads as TGTGCCAGCAGTTTAGGTACAGCGAACACTGAAGCTTTCTTT. Its translation is CASSLGTANTEAFF.

CDR3 region: CASSQRPITKLAYEQYV. CDR3 coding DNA: TGTGCCAGCAGCCAGAGGCCGATAACTAAACTCGCCTACGAGCAGTACGTC. The chain employs TRBV3-1 (or the pseudogene TRBV3-2) and TRBJ2-7; D uncertain. CDR1 and CDR2 from the germline V gene are LGHDT and YNNKEL (reference sequence). The CDR3 has 17 amino acids. The ends were cut back, 3 bases at V and 2 bases at J, with 20 bases in the middle.

The chain combines TRBV18 with TRBJ1-2; weak D call: TRBD1 (6 bases). The germline V gene has CDR1 KGHSH and CDR2 LQKENI. The CDR3 covers 16 residues. The V and J ends lost 4 bases and 1 base respectively, with 16 bases between them. The CDR3: CASSLPGVGGNYGYTF. CDR3 DNA: TGTGCCAGCTCACTACCGGGAGTAGGGGGTAACTATGGCTACACCTTC.

V and J are TRBV4-3 and TRBJ1-2; no reliable D call. The germline CDR1 and CDR2 sequences are LGHNA and YSLEER. V lost 0 bases to trimming and J lost 4 bases, with 15 bases between them. The CDR3 length is 16 residues. CDR3 sequence: CASSQDYGSEGYGYTF. The CDR3 nucleotides are TGCGCCAGCAGCCAAGATTATGGCAGTGAGGGCTATGGCTACACCTTC.

The chain joins TRBV2 to TRBJ2-7; 10 positions agree with TRBD1. The germline CDR1 and CDR2 sequences are SNHLY and FYNNEI. The CDR3 totals 14 residues. Trimming removed 6 bases from V and 0 bases from J; junction bases left unmatched: 2. The CDR3 DNA reads TGTGCCAGCAGGAGGACAGGGGGCTCCTACGAGCAGTACTTC. Encoded protein: CASRRTGGSYEQYF.

The chain carries TRBV18 and TRBJ1-3; the D is unclear. The V and J ends lost 6 bases and 9 bases respectively, with 18 bases between them. Germline V lookup: CDR1 KGHSH, CDR2 LQKENI. This CDR3 has 14 residues. The CDR3 DNA reads TGTGCCAGCTCCCCGACCCAGGCGGGTGGCACCATATATTTT. It codes for CASSPTQAGGTIYF.

Note on this clone: A read error may account for a junction end that differs from germline. The rearrangement joins TRBV18 to TRBJ2-7, with 9 bases matching TRBD1. CDR3 length: 14 amino acids. Germline CDR1 is KGHSH and CDR2 is LQKENI. The CDR3 reads CASSAPGQGYEQYF. The CDR3 DNA follows: TGTGCCAGCTCAGCACCGGGACAGGGATACGAGCAGTACTTC. Combining the CDR3 with reference TRBV18 and TRBJ2-7 gives the whole variable domain NAGVMQNPRHLVRRRGQEARLRCSPMKGHSHVYWYRQLPEEGLKFMVYLQKENIIDESGMPKERFSAEFPKEGPSILRIQQVVRGDSAAYFCASSAPGQGYEQYFGPGTRLTVT.

V usage is TRBV5-5 and J usage is TRBJ1-5, with 8 bases matching TRBD1. Trimming took 2 bases from V and 3 from J; bases not matched to a gene: 7. The germline CDR1 and CDR2 sequences are SGHKS and YYEKEE (reference sequence). The CDR3 is 16 residues long. The CDR3 nucleotides read TGTGCCAGCAGCTTTCGACAGGGGAGCGTCAATCAGCCCCAGCATTTT. Amino acid sequence: CASSFRQGSVNQPQHF.

This clone was seen more than once but under ten times. CDR3 DNA sequence: TGTGCCTGGAGTTTGACAGACAATCAGCCCCAGCATTTT. Its translation is CAWSLTDNQPQHF. The chain couples TRBV30 to TRBJ1-5; the D gene is possibly TRBD1 (5 bases). The CDR3 totals 13 residues. The germline gives CDR1 GTSNPN, CDR2 SVGIG (reference sequence). V was shortened by 2 bases and J by 3 bases, with 8 bases between the two germline ends.

V and J are TRBV19 and TRBJ1-1; 8 bases map to TRBD1. CDR3 length equals 15 residues. V dropped 4 bases and J dropped 8; count of bases not matched to a gene: 12. Germline CDR1 LNHDA, CDR2 SQIVND (reference sequence). CDR3 nucleotides: TGTGCCAGTAGTACGAAGATACGGACAGGGCAGGAAGCTTTCTTT. The encoded protein is CASSTKIRTGQEAFF.

The V and J genes are TRBV19 and TRBJ1-2; perhaps TRBD1 as D (6 bases). CDR1 LNHDA and CDR2 SQIVND come from the germline V gene (reference sequence). The V and J ends lost 4 bases and 5 bases respectively, with 20 bases between them. The CDR3 covers 16 residues. This chain's CDR3 is CASSRRPGRTAYGYTF. The CDR3 DNA is TGTGCCAGTAGTAGAAGGCCTGGACGGACAGCGTATGGCTACACCTTC.

The V gene is TRBV7-2, the J gene TRBJ2-7; D unresolved. V lost 2 bases to trimming and J lost 5 bases, with 7 bases between them. The CDR3 sequence is 12 residues long. CDR1 is SGHTA and CDR2 is FQGNSA in the germline V gene. CDR3: CASSLLSDEQYF. The CDR3 nucleotides read TGTGCCAGCAGCTTACTTAGTGACGAGCAGTACTTC. The variable domain in full, completed from reference TRBV7-2 and TRBJ2-7, reads GAGVSQSPSNKVTEKGKDVELRCDPISGHTALYWYRQSLGQGLEFLIYFQGNSAPDKSGLPSDRFSAERTGGSVSTLTIQRTQQEDSAVYLCASSLLSDEQYFGPGTRLTVT.

V gene TRBV4-1 combines with J gene TRBJ1-5; no reliable D call. Trimming left V 0 bases short and J 7 bases short, with 7 bases between. The CDR3 totals 13 residues. Germline assignment: CDR1 MGHRA and CDR2 YSYEKL. CDR3 residues: CASSQDPRQPQHF. CDR3 nucleotide sequence: TGCGCCAGCAGCCAAGATCCTCGGCAGCCCCAGCATTTT.

This clone turned up a few times. The junction shows a germline mismatch at one end, possibly a read error. The chain recombines TRBV2 with TRBJ1-5; the match to TRBD1 covers 7 bases. CDR1 and CDR2 (germline): SNHLY, FYNNEI. The CDR3 contains 11 residues. CDR3 protein: CASRGTDHSYF. CDR3 nucleotides: TGTGCCAGCAGGGGGACAGACCATTCGTATTTT. Together with reference TRBV2 and TRBJ1-5, the CDR3 gives the full variable domain: EPEVTQTPSHQVTQMGQEVILRCVPISNHLYFYWYRQILGQKVEFLVSFYNNEISEKSEIFDDQFSVERPDGSNFTLKIRSTKLEDSAMYFCASRGTDHSYFGDGTRLSIL.

The rearrangement joins TRBV6-1 to TRBJ1-5; D is perhaps TRBD1 (6 bases). Trimming removed 1 base from V and 1 base from J, with 14 bases in between. CDR1 MNHNS and CDR2 SASEGT come from the germline V gene. This CDR3 is built from 17 residues. CDR3 bases: TGTGCCAGCAGTGAAGTCCCTGTGGGGGCAAGCAATCAGCCCCAGCATTTT. It specifies CASSEVPVGASNQPQHF.

This clone was seen only once. The chain uses TRBV21-1 and TRBJ1-5; the D call of TRBD1 is as the table states it, not checked on the DNA. TRBV21-1 is recorded as a pseudogene. This CDR3 comprises 18 residues. This CDR3 reads CASSNWTAPQYSNQPQHF. DNA of the CDR3: TGTGCCAGCAGCAATTGGACAGCCCCCCAATATAGCAATCAGCCCCAGCATTTT.

The CDR3: CASSLRGSGGETQYF. The CDR3 bases are TGTGCCAGCAGCCTTCGCGGGTCGGGGGGAGAGACCCAGTACTTC. V is TRBV7-2 and J is TRBJ2-5, with 7 bases lining up with TRBD2. There are 15 residues in the CDR3. V trimming: 5 bases; J trimming: 4 bases; junction bases outside the gene matches: 10. Germline CDR1 SGHTA, CDR2 FQGNSA.